This TCR beta chain was documented in a study of T cells expressing NK-cell markers. Overall study context: From sorted CD3+CD56+NKG2C+, CD3+CD56+NKG2C- and CD3+CD56-NKG2C+ T cells came the TCR beta repertoires.

The CDR3 extends over 15 amino acids. Regarding the study as a whole: The study found dominant NKG2C+ clonotypes at roughly 1.0-7.5% of CD8+ T cells in about six donors. Uncertainty persisted over the HCMV specificity of expanded NKG2C+ T cell clones.

The authors made TCR beta cDNA libraries by 5'RACE template switching. This switching added a universal primer site and UMIs. With the 5' RACE reads reprocessed, TCRdb shows one record per CDR3 protein and no DNA. This specimen shows 200,000 to 300,000 distinct CDR3 sequences; the ten leading clones hold more than 3.5%. As for this clonotype: Its target is unknown.

The sequence derives from a woman aged 18-69 years in good health. Sequenced sample: blood T cells: a sorted CD56 or NKG2C T cell subset, CD4+ or CD8+ T cells, or bulk PBMC T cells (not recorded which). The chain uses TRBV12-3 or TRBV12-4 and TRBJ2-3; TCRdb's assignment of TRBD2 cannot be checked, as there is no DNA. CDR3 residues: CASRGWALGTDTQYF.